The 12 T cell receptor beta chains presented below share a single source sample, sequenced in a study of technical replicates of blood from several donors. The method was immunoSEQ multiplex PCR; TCRdb's version includes in-frame clones alone and lacks a portion of them. This sample has roughly 65,000 clones, with approximately 83% found just once. Source material: PBMCs. These receptors were obtained from a human donor in good health. Some clones in this sample may be carry-over from other donors' samples.

The CDR3 DNA sequence: TGCGCCAGCAGCTTGGGAGGGACTAGCCTAGTGGAGACCCAGTACTTC. Encoded protein: CASSLGGTSLVETQYF. The chain recombines TRBV5-1 with TRBJ2-5, with 9 positions matching TRBD2. The CDR3 is made up of 16 amino acids. Looked up from germline, CDR1 is SGHRS and CDR2 is YFSETQ. The J segment lost 5 bases and the V segment lost 0 bases, leaving 8 bases of the junction unmatched.

This clone has more than one count but fewer than ten. The chain recombines TRBV5-1 with TRBJ2-7, with D perhaps matching TRBD1 or TRBD2 (6 bases each). Germline values: CDR1 SGHRS, CDR2 YFSETQ. The length of the CDR3 is 14 residues. V shed 4 bases and J shed 4 bases, with 15 bases lying between them. In DNA form, the CDR3 reads TGCGCCAGCAGCCTGGCGGGGACACCATACGAGCAGTACTTC. Translating it yields CASSLAGTPYEQYF. Supplemented by reference TRBV5-1 and TRBJ2-7, the full variable domain reads KAGVTQTPRYLIKTRGQQVTLSCSPISGHRSVSWYQQTPGQGLQFLFEYFSETQRNKGNFPGRFSGRQFSNSRSEMNVSTLELGDSALYLCASSLAGTPYEQYFGPGTRLTVT.

V is TRBV29-1 and J is TRBJ2-5, with 12 nucleotides matching TRBD2. The CDR3 is made up of 16 amino acids. Losses at the gene ends were 4 bases for V and 5 bases for J; bases not matched to a gene: 11. Per germline, CDR1 SQVTM and CDR2 ANQGSEA. CDR3 sequence reads: CSVAGVTSGSLETQYF. CDR3 DNA sequence: TGCAGCGTTGCCGGGGTGACTAGCGGGAGTCTCGAGACCCAGTACTTC.

The V gene is TRBV2, the J gene TRBJ2-1; D remains unclear. The CDR3 is 11 residues long. Trimming stripped 4 bases from V and 5 bases from J, with 3 bases between. Germline-derived CDR1 and CDR2 are SNHLY and FYNNEI. CDR3 bases: TGTGCCAGCAGTGTTAACAATGAGCAGTTCTTC. It is translated as CASSVNNEQFF.

The gene calls are TRBV19 and TRBJ2-1; D uncertain. The CDR3 length is 15 residues. The V and J ends lost 3 bases and 0 bases respectively, with 9 bases between them. Per the germline V gene, CDR1 is LNHDA and CDR2 is SQIVND (reference sequence). The CDR3 nucleotides are TGTGCCAGTAGTATCTACCGAAGCTCCTACAATGAGCAGTTCTTC. Translating it yields CASSIYRSSYNEQFF.

The chain couples TRBV30 to TRBJ1-3; maybe TRBD1 (6 bases). The germline gives CDR1 GTSNPN, CDR2 SVGIG (reference sequence). V was clipped by 0 bases and J by 8 bases, with 11 bases between them. There are 13 residues in the CDR3. CDR3 bases: TGTGCCTGGAGTGTACAGGGCCCCGACACCATATATTTT. Translation: CAWSVQGPDTIYF.

This chain connects TRBV19 to TRBJ2-2; TRBD2 is a possible D gene (5 bases). This CDR3 has 16 residues. Deletions cut 1 base from V and 5 bases from J, with 14 bases between. Looked up from germline, CDR1 is LNHDA and CDR2 is SQIVND (reference sequence). The CDR3 coding sequence is TGTGCCAGTAGTATAGTTGGGCGGCCGGGGACCGGGGAGCTGTTTTTT. This translates into CASSIVGRPGTGELFF.

CDR3 sequence reads: CASSKGTSGSFGNEQFF. As DNA, the CDR3 is TGCGCCAGCAGCAAAGGGACTAGCGGGAGTTTTGGCAATGAGCAGTTCTTC. The chain combines TRBV4-3 with TRBJ2-1, with 14 bases fitting TRBD2. V trimming: 5 bases; J trimming: 6 bases; junction bases outside the gene matches: 9. There are 17 residues in the CDR3. In germline, CDR1 is LGHNA, CDR2 YSLEER.

The chain joins TRBV18 to TRBJ2-7, with TRBD2 as a possible D gene (5 bases). The CDR3 covers 16 residues. The ends were cut back, 2 bases at V and 5 bases at J, with 19 bases in the middle. CDR1 is KGHSH, CDR2 LQKENI, per germline. The CDR3 coding sequence is TGTGCCAGCTCACCATCTATGGCAGGAGGTAACGACGAGCAGTACTTC. This encodes CASSPSMAGGNDEQYF.

This chain connects TRBV11-3 to TRBJ2-1; TRBD2 agrees at 9 bases. The ends lost 4 bases at V and 1 base at J; junction bases unmatched: 11. Germline CDR1 reads SGHNT; CDR2 reads YENEEA. The CDR3 has 18 residues. The CDR3 sequence: CASSSGLAGSVSYNEQFF. As DNA, the CDR3 is TGTGCCAGCAGCTCGGGCCTAGCGGGATCAGTATCCTACAATGAGCAGTTCTTC. Filled out from reference TRBV11-3 and TRBJ2-1, the complete variable domain reads EAGVVQSPRYKIIEKKQPVAFWCNPISGHNTLYWYLQNLGQGPELLIRYENEEAVDDSQLPKDRFSAERLKGVDSTLKIQPAELGDSAVYLCASSSGLAGSVSYNEQFFGPGTRLTVL.

This chain connects TRBV5-1 to TRBJ2-1; the match to TRBD2 covers 12 bases. The CDR3 totals 16 residues. Germline V gene data show CDR1 as SGHRS and CDR2 as YFSETQ. The V segment lost 3 bases and the J segment 6 bases; nucleotides outside the gene matches: 7. The CDR3 DNA reads TGCGCCAGCAGCTGGGCAGGACTAGCGGGGAGCAATGAGCAGTTCTTC. Its translation: CASSWAGLAGSNEQFF.

This chain links TRBV7-2 with TRBJ2-1; 9 bases align to TRBD2. CDR1 SGHTA and CDR2 FQGNSA come from the germline V gene. The CDR3 sequence is 15 residues long. V lost 5 bases to trimming and J lost 7 bases; unmatched junction nucleotides: 9. In DNA, the CDR3 is TGTGCCAGCAGCGGCGCGGGGGGGCTCACTAATGAGCAGTTCTTC. Translating gives CASSGAGGLTNEQFF.